A single T cell receptor (beta chain) is shown here with its context. What it binds is not known. Vbeta (60) and Jbeta (13) primers were used in the PCR. Clones were read by immunoSEQ multiplex PCR, and TCRdb kept only the in-frame ones, dropping some. This sample has 150,000 to 200,000 clones; roughly 80% occur once, and the top ten carry over 0.65%. The data are from a study of cytomegalovirus exposure and HLA in healthy donors. Notes on the study in general: There were a few CMV-associated chains whose specificity for CMV antigens was confirmed in vitro.

The clonotype comes from a woman younger than 35 in good health and CMV-seronegative. Sequencing was done on a sample of PBMCs.

CDR3 region: CASSGGTPGSYGYTF. CDR3 nucleotides: TGTGCCAGCAGTGGGGGGACTCCCGGCTCCTATGGCTACACCTTC. This chain uses TRBV27 with TRBJ1-2; perhaps TRBD1 as D (5 bases). Germline V gene data show CDR1 as MNHEY and CDR2 as SMNVEV (reference sequence). Trimming removed 5 bases from V and 4 bases from J, with 17 bases in between. The CDR3 is made up of 15 amino acids.